This T cell receptor beta chain was found in a study of CD8 T cells in ankylosing spondylitis. Study findings and constraints: Roughly eight highly homologous variants made up a TCR beta motif that seemed to typify ankylosing spondylitis blood. Earlier studies detected some motif variants in reactive arthritis synovial fluid and blood. Clones tied to disease were said to be significantly enriched in matched ankylosing spondylitis synovial fluid.

Libraries for TCR beta were made by quantitative 5'-RACE with molecular barcodes. TCRdb recomputed calls from the 5' RACE reads with MiXCR, one row per CDR3 protein. This table has about 250,000 distinct CDR3 sequences, 32% appearing once. Germline V gene lookup returns CDR1 MNHEY and CDR2 SVGAGI. With 2 bases removed from V and 5 bases from J, the gap between germline ends came to 13 bases. CDR3 length: 14 residues. As to this clonotype: Antigen unknown.

This chain uses TRBV6-5 with TRBJ2-7; perhaps TRBD2 as D (7 bases). The source material was blood, either unsorted or a sorted T cell fraction (not recorded which). The TCR was taken from a male donor with ankylosing spondylitis or in good health (not recorded which). For the CDR3, the DNA is TGTGCCAGCAGTTACGAACAGGGAGGGGACGAGCAGTACTTC. Its protein is CASSYEQGGDEQYF.